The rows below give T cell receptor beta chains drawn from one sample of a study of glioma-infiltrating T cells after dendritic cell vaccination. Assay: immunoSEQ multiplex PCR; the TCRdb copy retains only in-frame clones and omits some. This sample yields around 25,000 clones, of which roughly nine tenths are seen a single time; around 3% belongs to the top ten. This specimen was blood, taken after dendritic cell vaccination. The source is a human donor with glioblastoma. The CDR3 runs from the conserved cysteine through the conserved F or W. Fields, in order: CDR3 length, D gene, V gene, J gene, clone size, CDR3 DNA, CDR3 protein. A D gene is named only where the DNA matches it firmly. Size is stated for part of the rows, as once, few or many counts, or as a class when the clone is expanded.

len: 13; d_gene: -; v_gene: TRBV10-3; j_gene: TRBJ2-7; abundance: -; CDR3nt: TGTGCCATCAGCGGGGGACCATGGGGCGAGCAGTACTTC; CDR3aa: CAISGGPWGEQYF
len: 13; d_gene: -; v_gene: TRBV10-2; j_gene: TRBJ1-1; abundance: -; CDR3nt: TGCGCCAGCAGCCCACAGGGTAACACTGAAGCTTTCTTT; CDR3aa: CASSPQGNTEAFF
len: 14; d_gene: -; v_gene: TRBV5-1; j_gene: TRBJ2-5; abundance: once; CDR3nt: TGCGCCAGCAGCTTGGCCGGACTCAGGGAGACCCAGTACTTC; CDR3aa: CASSLAGLRETQYF
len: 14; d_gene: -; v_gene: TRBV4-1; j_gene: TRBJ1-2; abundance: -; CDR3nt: TGCGCCAGCAGCCAACACGGACAGACCTATGGCTACACCTTC; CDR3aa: CASSQHGQTYGYTF
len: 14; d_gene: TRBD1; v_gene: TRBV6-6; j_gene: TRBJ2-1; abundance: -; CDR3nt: TGTGCCAGTCAGGACAGGGGGCTTGGGAATGAGCAGTTCTTC; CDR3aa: CASQDRGLGNEQFF
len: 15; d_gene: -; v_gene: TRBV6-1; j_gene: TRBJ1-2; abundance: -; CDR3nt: TGTGCCAGCAGTGGTTTCTACGGGACTGCTCTGATCTACACCTTC; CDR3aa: CASSGFYGTALIYTF
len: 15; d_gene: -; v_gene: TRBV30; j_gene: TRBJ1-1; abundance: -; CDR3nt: TGTGCCTGGAGCGCGCGATGGGGAGGGGACACATTCGTACTCTTT; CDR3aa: CAWSARWGGDTFVLF
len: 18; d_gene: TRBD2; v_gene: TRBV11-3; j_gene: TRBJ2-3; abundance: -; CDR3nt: TGTGCCAGCAGCTTATTGAGGGCGAGCGGGGCCCGGTCAGATACGCAGTATTTT; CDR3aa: CASSLLRASGARSDTQYF
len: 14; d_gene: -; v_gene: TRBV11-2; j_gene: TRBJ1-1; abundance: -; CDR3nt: TGTGCCAGCAGCTTGGGGGCGGGGAACACTGAAGCTTTCTTT; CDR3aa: CASSLGAGNTEAFF
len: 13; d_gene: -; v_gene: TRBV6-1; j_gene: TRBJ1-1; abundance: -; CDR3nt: TGTGCCAGCAGTGAAGAGATGGAGATCGGAGCTTTCTTT; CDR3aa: CASSEEMEIGAFF
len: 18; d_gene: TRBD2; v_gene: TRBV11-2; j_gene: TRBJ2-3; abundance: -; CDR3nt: TGTGCCAGCAGCTCTAGACCCGGACTAGCGGGGGGAACAGATACGCAGTATTTT; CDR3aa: CASSSRPGLAGGTDTQYF
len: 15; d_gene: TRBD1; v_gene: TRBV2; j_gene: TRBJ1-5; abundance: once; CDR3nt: TGTGCCAGCAGGCTGACAGGGGGAGTAGGACAGCCCCAGCATTTT; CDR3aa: CASRLTGGVGQPQHF
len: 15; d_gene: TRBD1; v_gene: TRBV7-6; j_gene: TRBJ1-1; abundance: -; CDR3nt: TGTGCCAGCAGCTTAGGGACAGGGGGCCGGGGTGAAGCTTTCTTT; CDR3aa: CASSLGTGGRGEAFF
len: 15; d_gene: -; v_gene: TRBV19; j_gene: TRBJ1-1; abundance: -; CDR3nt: TGTGCCAGTAAGTCTCTGGGGGGAAAGATCACTGAAGCTTTCTTT; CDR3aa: CASKSLGGKITEAFF
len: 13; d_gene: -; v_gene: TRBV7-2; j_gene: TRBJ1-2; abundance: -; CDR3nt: TGTGCCAGCAGCCCCTCGTCTAACTATGGCTACACCTTC; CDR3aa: CASSPSSNYGYTF
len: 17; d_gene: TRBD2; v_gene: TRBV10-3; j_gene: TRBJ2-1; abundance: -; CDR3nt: TGTGCCATCAGTGGGGGATCCGGGACTAGCGGGTACAATGAGCAGTTCTTC; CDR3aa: CAISGGSGTSGYNEQFF
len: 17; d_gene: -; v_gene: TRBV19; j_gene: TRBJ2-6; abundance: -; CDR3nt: TGTGCCAGTAGTATTCCCCCCGACAGTATTGGGGCCAACGTCCTGACTTTC; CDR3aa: CASSIPPDSIGANVLTF
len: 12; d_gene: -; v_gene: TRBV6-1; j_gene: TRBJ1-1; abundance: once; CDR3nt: TGTGCCTCTCTTTGGGGGGGCACTGAAGCTTTCTTT; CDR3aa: CASLWGGTEAFF
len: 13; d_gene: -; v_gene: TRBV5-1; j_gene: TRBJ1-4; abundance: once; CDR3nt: TGCGCCAGCAGCTTGACAGGGAATGAAAAACTGTTTTTT; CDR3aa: CASSLTGNEKLFF
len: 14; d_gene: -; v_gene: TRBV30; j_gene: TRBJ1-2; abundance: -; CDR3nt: TGTGCCTGGAGTAGTGGGGGGGTAGGGTATGGCTACACCTTC; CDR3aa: CAWSSGGVGYGYTF
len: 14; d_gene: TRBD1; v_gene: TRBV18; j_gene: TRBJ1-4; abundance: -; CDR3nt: TGTGCCAGCTCAGAAGGGACAGGGGGCGAAAAACTGTTTTTT; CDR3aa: CASSEGTGGEKLFF
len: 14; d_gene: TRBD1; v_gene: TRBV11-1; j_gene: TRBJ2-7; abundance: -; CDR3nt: TGTGCCAGCAGCCCGGGGACAGGCAGCGGCGAGCAGTACTTC; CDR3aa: CASSPGTGSGEQYF
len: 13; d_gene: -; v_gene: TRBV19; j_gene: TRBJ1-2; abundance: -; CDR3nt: TGTGCCAGTACTATTACAGGGTCCTATGGCTACACCTTC; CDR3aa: CASTITGSYGYTF
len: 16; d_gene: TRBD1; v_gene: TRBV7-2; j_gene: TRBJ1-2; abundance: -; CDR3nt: TGTGCCAGCAGCCCTGGGACCGGGACAGCTCATGGCGGCTACACCTTC; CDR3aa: CASSPGTGTAHGGYTF
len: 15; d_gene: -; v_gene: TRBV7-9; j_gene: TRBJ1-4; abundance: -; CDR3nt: TGTGCCAGCAGCTTAAATGGGGCGCCTAATGAAAAACTGTTTTTT; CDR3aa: CASSLNGAPNEKLFF
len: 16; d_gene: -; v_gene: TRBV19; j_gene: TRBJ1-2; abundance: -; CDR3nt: TGTGCCAGTAGTATCGGAGGGGACGGATCTAACTATGGCTACACCTTC; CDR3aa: CASSIGGDGSNYGYTF